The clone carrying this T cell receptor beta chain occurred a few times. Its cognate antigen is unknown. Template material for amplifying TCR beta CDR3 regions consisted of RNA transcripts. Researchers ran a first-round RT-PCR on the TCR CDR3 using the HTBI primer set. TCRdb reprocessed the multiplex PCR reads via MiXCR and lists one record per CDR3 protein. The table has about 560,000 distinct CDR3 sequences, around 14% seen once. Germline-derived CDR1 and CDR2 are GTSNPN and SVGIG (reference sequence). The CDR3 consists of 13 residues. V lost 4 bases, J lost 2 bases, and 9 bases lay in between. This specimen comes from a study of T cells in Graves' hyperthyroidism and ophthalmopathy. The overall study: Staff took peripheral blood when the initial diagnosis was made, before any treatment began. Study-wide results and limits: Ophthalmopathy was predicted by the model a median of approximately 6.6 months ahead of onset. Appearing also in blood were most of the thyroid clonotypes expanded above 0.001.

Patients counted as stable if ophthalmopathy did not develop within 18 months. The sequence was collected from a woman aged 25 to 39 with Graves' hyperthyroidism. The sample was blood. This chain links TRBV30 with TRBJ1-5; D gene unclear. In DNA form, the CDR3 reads TGTGCCTGGACTAGTAGTGGCAATCAGCCCCAGCATTTT. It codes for CAWTSSGNQPQHF.